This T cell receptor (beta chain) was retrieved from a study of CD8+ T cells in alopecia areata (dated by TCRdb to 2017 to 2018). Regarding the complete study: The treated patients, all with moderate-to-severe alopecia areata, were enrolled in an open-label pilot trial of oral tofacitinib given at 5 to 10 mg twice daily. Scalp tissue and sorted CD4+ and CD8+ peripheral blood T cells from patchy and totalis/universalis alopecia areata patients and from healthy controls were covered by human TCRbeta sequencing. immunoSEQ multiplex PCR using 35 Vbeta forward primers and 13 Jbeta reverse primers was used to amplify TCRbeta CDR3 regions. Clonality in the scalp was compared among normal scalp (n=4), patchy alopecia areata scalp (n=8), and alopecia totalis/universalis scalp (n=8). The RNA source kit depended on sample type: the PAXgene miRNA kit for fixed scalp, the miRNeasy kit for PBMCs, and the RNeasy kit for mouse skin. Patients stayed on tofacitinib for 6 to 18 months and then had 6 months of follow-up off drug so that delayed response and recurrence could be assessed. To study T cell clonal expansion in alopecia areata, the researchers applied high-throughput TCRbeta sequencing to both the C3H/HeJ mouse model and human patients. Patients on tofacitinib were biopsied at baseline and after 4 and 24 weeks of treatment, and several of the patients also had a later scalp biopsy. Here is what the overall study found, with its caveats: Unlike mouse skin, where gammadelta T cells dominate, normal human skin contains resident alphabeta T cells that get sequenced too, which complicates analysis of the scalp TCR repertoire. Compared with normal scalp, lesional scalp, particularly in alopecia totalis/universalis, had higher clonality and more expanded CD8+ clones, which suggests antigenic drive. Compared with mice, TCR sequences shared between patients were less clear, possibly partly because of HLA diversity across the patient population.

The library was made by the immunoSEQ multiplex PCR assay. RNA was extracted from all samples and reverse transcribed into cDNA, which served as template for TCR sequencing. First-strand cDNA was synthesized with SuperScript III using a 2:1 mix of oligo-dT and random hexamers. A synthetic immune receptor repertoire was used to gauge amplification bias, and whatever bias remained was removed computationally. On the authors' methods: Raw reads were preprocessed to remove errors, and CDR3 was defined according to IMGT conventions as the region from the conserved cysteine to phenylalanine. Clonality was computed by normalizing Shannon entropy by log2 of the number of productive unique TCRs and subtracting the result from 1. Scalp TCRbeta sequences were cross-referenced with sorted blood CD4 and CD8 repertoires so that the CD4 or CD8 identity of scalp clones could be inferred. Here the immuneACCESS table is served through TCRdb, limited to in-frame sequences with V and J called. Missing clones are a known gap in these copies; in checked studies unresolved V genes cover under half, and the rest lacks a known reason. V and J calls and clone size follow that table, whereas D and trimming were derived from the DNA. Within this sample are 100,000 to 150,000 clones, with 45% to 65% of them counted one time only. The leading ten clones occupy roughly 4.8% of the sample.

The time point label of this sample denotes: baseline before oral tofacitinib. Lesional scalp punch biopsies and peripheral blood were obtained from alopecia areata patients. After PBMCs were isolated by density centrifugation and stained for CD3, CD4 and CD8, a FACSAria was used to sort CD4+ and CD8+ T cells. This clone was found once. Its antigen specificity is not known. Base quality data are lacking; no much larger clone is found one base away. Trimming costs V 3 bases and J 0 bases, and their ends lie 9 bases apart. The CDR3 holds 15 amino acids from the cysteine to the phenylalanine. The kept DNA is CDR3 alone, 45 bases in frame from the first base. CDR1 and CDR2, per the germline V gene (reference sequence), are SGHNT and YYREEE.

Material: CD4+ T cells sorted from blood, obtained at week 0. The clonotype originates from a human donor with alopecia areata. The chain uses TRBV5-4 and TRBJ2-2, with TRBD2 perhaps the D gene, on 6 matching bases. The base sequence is TGTGCCAGCAGCTGGAGGGACTCGAACACCGGGGAGCTGTTTTTT. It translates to CASSWRDSNTGELFF.